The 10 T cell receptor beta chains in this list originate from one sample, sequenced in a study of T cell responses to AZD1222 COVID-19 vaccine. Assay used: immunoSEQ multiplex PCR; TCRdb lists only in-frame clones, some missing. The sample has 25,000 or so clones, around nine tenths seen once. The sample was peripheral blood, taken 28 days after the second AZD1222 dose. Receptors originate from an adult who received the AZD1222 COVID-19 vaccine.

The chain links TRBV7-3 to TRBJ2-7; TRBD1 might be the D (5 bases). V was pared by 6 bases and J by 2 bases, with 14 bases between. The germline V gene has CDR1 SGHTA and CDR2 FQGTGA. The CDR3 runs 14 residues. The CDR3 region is CASSSYLRAYEQYF. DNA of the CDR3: TGTGCCAGCAGTTCCTACCTCAGGGCCTACGAGCAGTACTTC.

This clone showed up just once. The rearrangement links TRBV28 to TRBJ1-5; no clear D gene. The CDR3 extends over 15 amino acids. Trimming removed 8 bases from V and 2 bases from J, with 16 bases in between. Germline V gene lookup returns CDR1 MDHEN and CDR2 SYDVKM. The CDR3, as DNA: TGTGCCAGCCAACCTCCGGAGCGGGGCAATCAGCCCCAGCATTTT. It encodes CASQPPERGNQPQHF.

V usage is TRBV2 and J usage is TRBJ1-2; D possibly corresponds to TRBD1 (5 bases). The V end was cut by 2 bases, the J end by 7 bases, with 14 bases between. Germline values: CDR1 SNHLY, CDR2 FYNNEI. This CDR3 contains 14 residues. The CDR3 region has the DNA TGTGCCAGCAGTGAACACGGCCAGGGAGCTGGCTACACCTTC. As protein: CASSEHGQGAGYTF.

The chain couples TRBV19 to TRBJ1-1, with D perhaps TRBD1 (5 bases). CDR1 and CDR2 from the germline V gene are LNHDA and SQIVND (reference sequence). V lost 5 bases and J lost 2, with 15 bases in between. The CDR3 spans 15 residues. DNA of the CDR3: TGTGCCAGTAGTCTGCAGGGAGGAATTAACACTGAAGCTTTCTTT. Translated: CASSLQGGINTEAFF. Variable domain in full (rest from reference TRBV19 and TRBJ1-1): DGGITQSPKYLFRKEGQNVTLSCEQNLNHDAMYWYRQDPGQGLRLIYYSQIVNDFQKGDIAEGYSVSREKKESFPLTVTSAQKNPTAFYLCASSLQGGINTEAFFGQGTRLTVV.

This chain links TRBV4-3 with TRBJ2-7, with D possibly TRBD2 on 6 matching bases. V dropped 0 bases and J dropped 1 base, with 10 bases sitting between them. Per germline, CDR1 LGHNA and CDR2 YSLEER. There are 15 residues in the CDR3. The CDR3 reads CASSQEIAESYEQYF. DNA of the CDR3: TGCGCCAGCAGCCAAGAGATAGCGGAATCCTACGAGCAGTACTTC.

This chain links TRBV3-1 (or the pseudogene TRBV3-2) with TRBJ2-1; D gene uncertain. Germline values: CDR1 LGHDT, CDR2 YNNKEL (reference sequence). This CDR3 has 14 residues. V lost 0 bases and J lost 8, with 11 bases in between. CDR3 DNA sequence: TGTGCCAGCAGCCAAGATAGGCCGTCCGATGAGCAGTTCTTC. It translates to CASSQDRPSDEQFF.

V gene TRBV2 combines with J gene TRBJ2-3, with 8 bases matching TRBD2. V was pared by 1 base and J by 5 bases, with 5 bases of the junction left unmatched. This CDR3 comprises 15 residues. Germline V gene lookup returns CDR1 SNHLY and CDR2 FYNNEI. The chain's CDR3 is CASSEGLARRDTQYF. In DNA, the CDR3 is TGTGCCAGCAGTGAAGGACTAGCGAGAAGAGATACGCAGTATTTT.

The CDR3 DNA reads TGTGCCAGCAGTGAAGCGTTAGGGGCGGCGGAGGGAAACACCATATATTTT. It translates to CASSEALGAAEGNTIYF. The gene calls are TRBV6-1 and TRBJ1-3; possibly TRBD1 for D (5 bases). The CDR3 length is 17 residues. Trimming left V 0 bases short and J 4 bases short, with 16 bases between. The germline gives CDR1 MNHNS, CDR2 SASEGT.

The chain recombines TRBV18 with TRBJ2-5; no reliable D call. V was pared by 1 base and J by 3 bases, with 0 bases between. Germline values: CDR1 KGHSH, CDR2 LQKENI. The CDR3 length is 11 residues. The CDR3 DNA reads TGTGCCAGCTCACCACAAGAGACCCAGTACTTC. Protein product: CASSPQETQYF.

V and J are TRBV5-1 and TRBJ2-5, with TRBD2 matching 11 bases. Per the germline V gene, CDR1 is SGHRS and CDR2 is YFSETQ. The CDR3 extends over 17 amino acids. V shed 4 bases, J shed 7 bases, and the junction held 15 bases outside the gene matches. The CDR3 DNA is TGCGCCAGCAGCCCACGCCCCGGGACTAGCGGAGTGGCGACCCAGTACTTC. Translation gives CASSPRPGTSGVATQYF. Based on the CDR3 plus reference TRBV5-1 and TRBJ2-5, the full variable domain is KAGVTQTPRYLIKTRGQQVTLSCSPISGHRSVSWYQQTPGQGLQFLFEYFSETQRNKGNFPGRFSGRQFSNSRSEMNVSTLELGDSALYLCASSPRPGTSGVATQYFGPGTRLLVL.